This TCR beta chain comes out of a study of CD8 T cells in Susac syndrome. The sequenced target, TCR beta, came from blood CD8+ and CD4+ T cells. The control group consisted of healthy donors matched for age and sex. TEMRA cells were FACS-enriched, unlike CD8+ and CD4+ T cells, which were negatively isolated. The CDR3 spans 12 residues. V lost 2 bases and J 1 base, leaving 5 bases between the germline ends. Germline values: CDR1 SQVTM, CDR2 ANQGSEA. RNA, at about 0.5 to 1 ug, was reverse transcribed with random hexamers. It was immunoSEQ multiplex PCR that amplified TCR beta CDR3 across 54 Vbeta and 13 Jbeta. TCRdb passed the immunoSEQ multiplex PCR reads through MiXCR, listing each CDR3 protein once. Here the sample spans 90,000 or so distinct CDR3 sequences, roughly 93% being singletons.

This chain links TRBV29-1 with TRBJ1-1; D uncertain. The sequenced sample consisted of CD8+ T cells from PBMCs. The TCR sequence derives from a human donor in good health. The CDR3 DNA sequence: TGCAGCGTTGAAACGAGGAACACTGAAGCTTTCTTT. This encodes CSVETRNTEAFF.